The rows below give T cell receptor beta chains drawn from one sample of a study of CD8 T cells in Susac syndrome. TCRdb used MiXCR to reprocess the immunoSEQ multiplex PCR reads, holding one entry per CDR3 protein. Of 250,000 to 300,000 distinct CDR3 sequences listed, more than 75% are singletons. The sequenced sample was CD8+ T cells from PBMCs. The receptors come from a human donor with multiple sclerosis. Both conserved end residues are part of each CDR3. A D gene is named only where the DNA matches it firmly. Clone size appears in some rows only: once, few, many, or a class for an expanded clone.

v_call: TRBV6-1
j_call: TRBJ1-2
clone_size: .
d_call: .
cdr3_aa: CASSARKLGRDGYTF
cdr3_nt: TGTGCCAGCAGTGCCAGGAAGCTGGGTCGGGATGGCTACACCTTC

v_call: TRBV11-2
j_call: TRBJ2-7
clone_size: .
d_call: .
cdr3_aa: CASSLGGSVYEQYF
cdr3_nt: TGTGCCAGCAGCTTGGGGGGAAGTGTTTACGAGCAGTACTTC

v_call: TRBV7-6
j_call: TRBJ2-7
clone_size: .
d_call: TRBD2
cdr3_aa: CASSLGASGEQYF
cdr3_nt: TGTGCCAGCAGCTTAGGGGCTAGCGGCGAGCAGTACTTC

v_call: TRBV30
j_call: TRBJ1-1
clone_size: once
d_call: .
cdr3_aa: CAWRGPGERAEAFF
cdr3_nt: TGTGCCTGGAGAGGTCCAGGGGAAAGGGCTGAAGCTTTCTTT

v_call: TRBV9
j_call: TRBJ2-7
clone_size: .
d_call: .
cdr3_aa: CASSSSDGPASSYEQYF
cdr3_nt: TGTGCCAGCAGCTCCTCAGATGGGCCAGCGAGCTCCTACGAGCAGTACTTC

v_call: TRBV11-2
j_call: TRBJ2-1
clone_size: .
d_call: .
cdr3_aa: CASSLNLLAYNEQFF
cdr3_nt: TGTGCCAGCAGCTTAAACTTACTAGCTTACAATGAGCAGTTCTTC

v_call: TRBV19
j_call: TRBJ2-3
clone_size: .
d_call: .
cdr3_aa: CASSDRPGDTQYF
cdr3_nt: TGTGCCAGCTCGGACAGACCCGGGGATACGCAGTATTTT

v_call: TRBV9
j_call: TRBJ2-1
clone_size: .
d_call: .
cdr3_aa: CASSVKAGPYNEQFF
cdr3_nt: TGTGCCAGCAGCGTAAAGGCGGGGCCGTACAATGAGCAGTTCTTC

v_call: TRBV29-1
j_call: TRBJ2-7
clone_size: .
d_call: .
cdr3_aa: CSVEDPRQAYEQYF
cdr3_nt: TGCAGCGTTGAAGATCCCAGACAGGCCTACGAGCAGTACTTC

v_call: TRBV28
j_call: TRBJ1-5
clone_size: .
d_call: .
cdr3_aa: CASIERNRGQPQHF
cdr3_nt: TGTGCCAGCATCGAGCGGAACCGCGGGCAGCCCCAGCATTTT

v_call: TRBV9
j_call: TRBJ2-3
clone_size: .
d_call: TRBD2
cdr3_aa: CASTSEVGGTDTQYF
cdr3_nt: TGTGCCAGCACCTCGGAGGTGGGGGGGACAGATACGCAGTATTTT

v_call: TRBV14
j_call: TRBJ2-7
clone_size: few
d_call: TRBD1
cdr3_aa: CASSWGTGDYEQYF
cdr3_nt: TGTGCCAGCAGCTGGGGGACAGGGGACTACGAGCAGTACTTC

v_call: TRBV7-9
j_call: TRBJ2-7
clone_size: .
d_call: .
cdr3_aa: CASSFAPHRGEQYF
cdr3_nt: TGTGCCAGCAGCTTTGCGCCTCATCGGGGCGAGCAGTACTTC

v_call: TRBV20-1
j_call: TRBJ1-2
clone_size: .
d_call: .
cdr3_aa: CSASLKGDGYTF
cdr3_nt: TGCAGTGCTAGTTTAAAGGGGGATGGCTACACCTTC

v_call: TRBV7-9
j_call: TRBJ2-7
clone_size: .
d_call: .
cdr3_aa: CASSLRTDSYEQYF
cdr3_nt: TGTGCCAGCAGCTTGAGAACAGACTCCTACGAGCAGTACTTC

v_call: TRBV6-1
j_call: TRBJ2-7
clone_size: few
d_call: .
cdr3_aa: CASSRRVSYEQYF
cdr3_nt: TGTGCCAGCTCGAGGCGGGTCTCCTACGAGCAGTACTTC

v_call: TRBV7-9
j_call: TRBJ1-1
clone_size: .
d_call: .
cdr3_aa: CASSLTAGREAFF
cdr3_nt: TGTGCCAGCAGTTTGACCGCTGGCAGGGAAGCTTTCTTT

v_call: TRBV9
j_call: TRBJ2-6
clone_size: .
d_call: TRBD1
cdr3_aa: CASSAADRAGANVLTF
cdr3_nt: TGTGCCAGCAGCGCGGCGGACAGGGCTGGGGCCAACGTCCTGACTTTC

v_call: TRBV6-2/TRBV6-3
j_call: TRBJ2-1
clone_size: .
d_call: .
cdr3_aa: CASSYGHEQFF
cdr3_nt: TGTGCCAGCAGTTACGGCCATGAGCAGTTCTTC

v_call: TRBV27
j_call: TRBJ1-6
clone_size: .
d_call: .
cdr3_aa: CASSFRGYNSPLHF
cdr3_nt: TGTGCCAGCAGTTTTCGTGGGTATAATTCACCCCTCCACTTT

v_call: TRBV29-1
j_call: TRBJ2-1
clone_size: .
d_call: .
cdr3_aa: CSAPGGWTGYNEQFF
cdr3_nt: TGCAGCGCCCCGGGGGGATGGACAGGGTACAATGAGCAGTTCTTC

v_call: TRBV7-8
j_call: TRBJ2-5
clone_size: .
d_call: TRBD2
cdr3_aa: CASSRGLAPNYF
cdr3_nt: TGTGCCAGCAGTCGGGGACTAGCGCCCAACTACTTC

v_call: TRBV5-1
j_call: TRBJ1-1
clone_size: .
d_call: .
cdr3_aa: CASSPSGATEAFF
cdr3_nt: TGCGCCAGCAGCCCCAGCGGGGCCACTGAAGCTTTCTTT

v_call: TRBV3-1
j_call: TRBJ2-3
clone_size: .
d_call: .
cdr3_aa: CASSQSLAKGEDTQYF
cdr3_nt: TGTGCCAGCAGCCAAAGCCTAGCGAAAGGGGAAGATACGCAGTATTTT

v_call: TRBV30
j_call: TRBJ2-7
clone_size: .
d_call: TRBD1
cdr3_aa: CAWNSLRDRAFEQYF
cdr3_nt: TGTGCCTGGAATAGTTTACGAGACAGGGCATTCGAGCAGTACTTC

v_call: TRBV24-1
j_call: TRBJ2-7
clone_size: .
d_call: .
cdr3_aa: CATSEAQFYEQYF
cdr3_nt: TGTGCCACCAGTGAAGCTCAGTTCTACGAGCAGTACTTC

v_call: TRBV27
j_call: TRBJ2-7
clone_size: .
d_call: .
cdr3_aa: CASSFLGASYEQYF
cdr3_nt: TGTGCCAGCAGTTTCCTCGGGGCCTCCTACGAGCAGTACTTC

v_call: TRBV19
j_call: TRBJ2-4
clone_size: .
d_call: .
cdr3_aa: CASSPLGNAKNIQYF
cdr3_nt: TGTGCCAGTAGTCCTTTGGGGAACGCCAAAAACATTCAGTACTTC

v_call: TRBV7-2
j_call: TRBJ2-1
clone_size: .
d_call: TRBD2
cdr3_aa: CASSPREGPYNEQFF
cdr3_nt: TGTGCCAGCAGCCCCCGGGAGGGCCCCTACAATGAGCAGTTCTTC

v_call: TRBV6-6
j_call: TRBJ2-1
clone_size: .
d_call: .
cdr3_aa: CASSPWGEVGNEQFF
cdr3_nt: TGTGCCAGCAGTCCCTGGGGGGAGGTAGGGAATGAGCAGTTCTTC

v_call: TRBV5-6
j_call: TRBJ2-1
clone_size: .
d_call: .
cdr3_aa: CASSLASGYVVEF
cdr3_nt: TGTGCCAGCAGCTTGGCCAGCGGATATGTGGTTGAGTTC

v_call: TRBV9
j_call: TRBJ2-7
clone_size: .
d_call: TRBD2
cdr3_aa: CASSPQAGKDEQYF
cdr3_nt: TGTGCCAGCAGCCCTCAAGCGGGAAAGGATGAGCAGTACTTC

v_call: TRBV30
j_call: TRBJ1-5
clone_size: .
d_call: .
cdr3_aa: CASTSGRESQPQHF
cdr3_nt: TGTGCCTCAACCTCGGGCAGGGAGAGTCAGCCCCAGCATTTT

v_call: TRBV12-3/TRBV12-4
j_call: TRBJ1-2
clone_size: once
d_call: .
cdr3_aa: CASNGAGPGYTF
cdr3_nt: TGTGCCAGCAACGGGGCAGGGCCCGGCTACACCTTC

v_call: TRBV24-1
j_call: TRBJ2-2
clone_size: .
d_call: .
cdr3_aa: CATSDSAENTGELFF
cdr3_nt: TGTGCCACCAGTGATTCGGCAGAGAACACCGGGGAGCTGTTTTTT

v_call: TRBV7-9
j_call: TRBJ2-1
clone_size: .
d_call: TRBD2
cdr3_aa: CASISPPHLAGQNEQFF
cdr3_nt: TGTGCCAGCATCTCCCCCCCGCATCTAGCGGGACAGAATGAGCAGTTCTTC

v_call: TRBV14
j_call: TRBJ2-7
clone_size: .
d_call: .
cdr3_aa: CASSQVEVRPYEQYF
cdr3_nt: TGTGCCAGCAGCCAAGTTGAGGTGAGGCCCTACGAGCAGTACTTC

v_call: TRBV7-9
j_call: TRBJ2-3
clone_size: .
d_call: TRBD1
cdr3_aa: CAGTDSTDTQYF
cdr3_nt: TGTGCCGGGACAGACAGCACAGATACGCAGTATTTT

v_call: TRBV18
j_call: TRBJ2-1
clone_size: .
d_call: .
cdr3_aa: CASSPSERVNEQFF
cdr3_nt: TGTGCCAGCTCACCGTCGGAGAGGGTGAATGAGCAGTTCTTC

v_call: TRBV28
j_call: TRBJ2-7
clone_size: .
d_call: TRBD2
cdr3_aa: CASSFIREASYEQYF
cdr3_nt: TGTGCCAGCAGTTTCATCCGGGAGGCCTCCTACGAGCAGTACTTC